This T cell receptor (beta chain) was captured by sequencing in a study of cytomegalovirus exposure and HLA in healthy donors. Overall study context: The same platform used for the 600 to 750 first-cohort repertoires was also used for the 120 or so validation repertoires, as a later analysis reported.

A word on this clone: Its antigen is currently unknown.

Assay: immunoSEQ multiplex PCR; the TCRdb copy retains only in-frame clones and omits some. The sample consists of about 200,000 clones, 80% to 90% of them appearing once. Findings and limits, study-wide: CMV antigen specificity of three CMV-associated chains was confirmed in vitro. Some TCR beta chains (164 of them) were listed as cytomegalovirus-associated. In a later analysis, first-cohort TCR clusters were found to tend to co-occur in the 130 or so validation repertoires.

Germline assignment: CDR1 MNHNS and CDR2 SASEGT. The CDR3 totals 12 residues. V was shortened by 3 bases and J by 7 bases, with 6 bases between the two germline ends. The chain is built from TRBV6-1 and TRBJ1-4; D remains ambiguous. Sequenced material: PBMCs. The sequence derives from a woman under 40 in good health and CMV-seropositive. The CDR3 DNA reads TGTGCCAGCAGTGACAGAATTGAAAAACTGTTTTTT. Its translation is CASSDRIEKLFF.